These 26 T cell receptor beta chains originate from one sample sequenced in a study of cytomegalovirus exposure and HLA in healthy donors. PCR amplification relied on 60 Vbeta primers (plus 13 Jbeta primers). Profiled with immunoSEQ multiplex PCR; TCRdb holds only in-frame clones, not every one. The sample has about 160,000 clones; 80% to 85% are singletons. The source material was PBMCs. The receptors derive from a man between 25 and 39 years old in good health and CMV-seronegative.

The J gene is TRBJ2-1, the V gene TRBV27; 16 bases are shared with TRBD2. Per the germline V gene, CDR1 is MNHEY and CDR2 is SMNVEV (reference sequence). J lost 10 bases, V lost 5 bases, and 11 bases had no gene match. The CDR3 covers 17 residues. This chain's CDR3 is CASSPPPGTSGREEQFF. The CDR3 DNA is TGTGCCAGCAGTCCCCCCCCCGGGACTAGCGGGAGGGAGGAGCAGTTCTTC.

The V and J genes are TRBV2 and TRBJ2-2, with 12 bases lining up with TRBD2. Germline CDR1 is SNHLY and CDR2 is FYNNEI. V lost 5 bases and J lost 2; bases outside the gene matches: 3. The CDR3 runs 16 residues. The CDR3 loop reads CASSLGLAGNTGELFF. CDR3 nucleotide sequence: TGTGCCAGCAGTCTCGGACTAGCGGGAAACACCGGGGAGCTGTTTTTT.

The rearrangement links TRBV5-1 to TRBJ2-3; 9 nucleotides align to TRBD2. This CDR3 comprises 16 residues. With V trimmed by 3 bases and J by 0 bases, 5 bases remained unmatched. Germline CDR1 reads SGHRS; CDR2 reads YFSETQ. DNA of the CDR3: TGCGCCAGCAGCTACGATAGCGGGGGAAGCACAGATACGCAGTATTTT. Translation: CASSYDSGGSTDTQYF.

The gene calls are TRBV5-5 and TRBJ1-2; 8 nucleotides line up with TRBD1. The CDR3 contains 13 residues. Germline trimming cut 4 bases from V and 7 bases from J; bases unmatched to any gene: 6. Germline V CDR1 and CDR2: SGHKS, YYEKEE (reference sequence). CDR3 residues: CASSPGTGGGYTF. CDR3 in DNA: TGTGCCAGCAGCCCCGGGACAGGAGGTGGCTACACCTTC.

This chain joins TRBV5-4 and TRBJ2-7, with 7 nucleotides matching TRBD2. Germline values: CDR1 SGHNT, CDR2 YYREEE (reference sequence). V was pared by 3 bases and J by 4 bases, with 4 bases of the junction left unmatched. The length of the CDR3 is 13 residues. The CDR3 DNA follows: TGTGCCAGCAGCTACGGGGGGACTTACGAGCAGTACTTC. Encoded protein: CASSYGGTYEQYF.

The chain is built from TRBV5-1 and TRBJ2-7; possible D gene TRBD2, 5 bases. The CDR3 is made up of 14 amino acids. Trimming left V 1 base short and J 4 bases short, with 12 bases between. CDR1 is SGHRS and CDR2 is YFSETQ in the germline V gene. CDR3 in DNA: TGCGCCAGCAGCTTGTCTCTGTCGGGATACGAGCAGTACTTC. As protein: CASSLSLSGYEQYF.

V usage is TRBV9 and J usage is TRBJ2-1; tentative D call: TRBD2 (6 bases). CDR1 and CDR2 from the germline V gene are SGDLS and YYNGEE. V was cut by 2 bases and J by 4 bases, with 10 bases left in between. This CDR3 is built from 14 residues. The CDR3 nucleotides read TGTGCCAGCAGCGTTAGCGGTCGGTACAATGAGCAGTTCTTC. Translation gives CASSVSGRYNEQFF.

The chain couples TRBV6-6 to TRBJ1-4; D is ambiguous. Trimming stripped 7 bases from V and 7 bases from J, with 7 bases between. The CDR3 contains 11 residues. Germline V gives CDR1 MNHNY, CDR2 SVGAGI (reference sequence). The CDR3 spells CASTRGEKLFF. The CDR3 region has the DNA TGTGCCAGCACCCGCGGTGAAAAACTGTTTTTT.

The chain employs TRBV14 and TRBJ2-1, with TRBD2 matching 10 bases. Germline trimming cut 0 bases from V and 1 base from J; bases unmatched to any gene: 6. The CDR3 has 18 residues. Germline CDR1 is SGHDN and CDR2 is FVKESK. The CDR3, as DNA: TGTGCCAGCAGCCAAGAGCCTAGCGGGGGTGTTTCCTACAATGAGCAGTTCTTC. Translation gives CASSQEPSGGVSYNEQFF.

V usage is TRBV7-9 and J usage is TRBJ2-7, with TRBD2 identical over 8 bases. Germline V gene data show CDR1 as SEHNR and CDR2 as FQNEAQ (reference sequence). J gave up 2 bases and V 0 bases, and 6 bases lay outside the gene matches. The CDR3 spans 16 residues. In DNA form, the CDR3 reads TGTGCCAGCAGCTTAGCCTCCAGCGGGGGAGCCTACGAGCAGTACTTC. Translating it yields CASSLASSGGAYEQYF.

The genes are TRBV6-5 and TRBJ1-6; possibly TRBD1 for D (6 bases). The CDR3 is 16 amino acids. Looked up from germline, CDR1 is MNHEY and CDR2 is SVGAGI. V lost 3 bases and J lost 0, with 9 bases in between. The CDR3 DNA follows: TGTGCCAGCAGTTATAGGGACATCTCCTATAATTCACCCCTCCACTTT. Translated: CASSYRDISYNSPLHF.

V usage is TRBV27 and J usage is TRBJ2-4; possibly TRBD2 for D (5 bases). The germline V gene has CDR1 MNHEY and CDR2 SMNVEV (reference sequence). This CDR3 spans 16 amino acids. Trimming took off 4 bases at V and 1 base at J, with 14 bases between the two ends. The CDR3 nucleotides are TGTGCCAGCAGTTACGACGCTAGCTGGGCCAAAAACATTCAGTACTTC. It translates to CASSYDASWAKNIQYF.

J is TRBJ1-2 and V is TRBV30; 10 bases map to TRBD1. This CDR3 has 18 amino acids. With 3 bases clipped from V and 0 bases from J, the junction kept 13 bases outside the gene matches. CDR1 is GTSNPN and CDR2 is SVGIG in the germline V gene (reference sequence). CDR3 coding DNA: TGTGCCTGGAGGTGGGGACAGGGGATTTCCTTATCTAACTATGGCTACACCTTC. It is translated as CAWRWGQGISLSNYGYTF. Based on the CDR3 plus reference TRBV30 and TRBJ1-2, the full variable domain is SQTIHQWPATLVQPVGSPLSLECTVEGTSNPNLYWYRQAAGRGLQLLFYSVGIGQISSEVPQNLSASRPQDRQFILSSKKLLLSDSGFYLCAWRWGQGISLSNYGYTFGSGTRLTVV.

The chain employs TRBV5-1 and TRBJ1-2; TRBD1 agrees at 7 bases. This CDR3 contains 13 residues. Unmatched junction bases numbered 0, after V lost 3 bases and J lost 1 base. The germline V gene encodes CDR1 SGHRS and CDR2 YFSETQ. CDR3: CASSYRGNYGYTF. CDR3 nucleotides: TGCGCCAGCAGCTACAGGGGTAACTATGGCTACACCTTC.

The rearrangement links TRBV18 to TRBJ2-7; 10 bases line up with TRBD1. Germline lookup yields CDR1 KGHSH and CDR2 LQKENI. There are 16 residues in the CDR3. The V segment lost 6 bases and the J segment 3 bases; nucleotides outside the gene matches: 11. CDR3 residues: CASSALSGTGVYEQYF. CDR3 in DNA: TGTGCCAGCTCGGCCCTTTCCGGGACAGGGGTCTACGAGCAGTACTTC.

The rearrangement links TRBV2 to TRBJ2-2; 8 bases agree with TRBD2. Trimming removed 5 bases from V and 5 bases from J; junction bases left unmatched: 10. Germline V gene sequence: CDR1 SNHLY, CDR2 FYNNEI. CDR3 length equals 16 residues. The CDR3 loop is CASSPRGGRGTGELFF. The CDR3 nucleotides read TGTGCCAGCAGTCCACGGGGGGGCCGAGGTACCGGGGAGCTGTTTTTT. The full variable domain, rest sourced from reference TRBV2 and TRBJ2-2, is EPEVTQTPSHQVTQMGQEVILRCVPISNHLYFYWYRQILGQKVEFLVSFYNNEISEKSEIFDDQFSVERPDGSNFTLKIRSTKLEDSAMYFCASSPRGGRGTGELFFGEGSRLTVL.

The CDR3: CASSRLADNEQFF. The DNA for the CDR3 is TGTGCCAGCAGCCGACTAGCGGACAATGAGCAGTTCTTC. This rearrangement joins TRBV16 to TRBJ2-1; TRBD2 matches 9 bases. The V gene end was trimmed by 4 bases and the J gene end by 5 bases; junction bases not matched to a gene: 0. This CDR3 spans 13 amino acids. The germline gives CDR1 KGHSY, CDR2 FQNENV.

The chain carries TRBV11-3 and TRBJ2-3; D may be TRBD2 (5 bases). V was pared by 5 bases and J by 0 bases, with 18 bases between. The CDR3 contains 17 residues. Germline lookup yields CDR1 SGHNT and CDR2 YENEEA. This CDR3 is CASSPPSAGVSTDTQYF. The CDR3 DNA follows: TGTGCCAGCAGCCCCCCTTCGGCGGGCGTAAGCACAGATACGCAGTATTTT.

V is TRBV9 and J is TRBJ1-3; a possible D gene is TRBD1 (6 bases). The germline V gene encodes CDR1 SGDLS and CDR2 YYNGEE. The CDR3 loop spans 15 amino acids. V was pared by 4 bases and J by 4 bases, with 15 bases between. For the CDR3, the DNA is TGTGCCAGCAGCACCGGGGGGGCTTCAGGAAACACCATATATTTT. Protein: CASSTGGASGNTIYF.

This clone has just one count. The chain combines TRBV23-1 with TRBJ2-1; 12 bases are shared with TRBD2. TRBV23-1 has ORF status, its function being uncertain. Trimming took 2 bases from V and 5 from J; bases not matched to a gene: 22. The CDR3 has 22 residues. The CDR3 sequence is CASSQRDRGTSGGPTRHNEQFF. CDR3 in DNA: TGCGCCAGCAGTCAAAGGGACAGGGGTACTAGCGGGGGGCCAACACGGCACAATGAGCAGTTCTTC.

This clone was counted a single time. The chain recombines TRBV5-1 with TRBJ1-4, with 7 bases fitting TRBD1. This CDR3 region has 13 residues. The J segment lost 5 bases and the V segment lost 4 bases, leaving 2 bases of the junction unmatched. CDR1 is SGHRS and CDR2 is YFSETQ in the germline V gene. CDR3 in DNA: TGCGCCAGCAGCCGGGACAGAAATGAAAAACTGTTTTTT. Translating gives CASSRDRNEKLFF.

The chain's CDR3 is CASSEYRVGRNTEAFF. The DNA of the CDR3 is TGTGCCAGCAGTGAATATCGGGTTGGAAGGAACACTGAAGCTTTCTTT. The gene calls are TRBV2 and TRBJ1-1; D gene unclear. The germline V gene encodes CDR1 SNHLY and CDR2 FYNNEI. The CDR3 is 16 amino acids. The V end lost 2 bases, the J end lost 1 base, and 14 bases lay between the germline ends.

The V call is TRBV7-3, the J call TRBJ1-3; D gene unclear. V gave up 0 bases and J gave up 1 base, with 7 bases separating them. This CDR3 is 15 amino acids long. Germline CDR1 SGHTA, CDR2 FQGTGA. The CDR3 region has the DNA TGTGCCAGCAGCTTAACGGCAGCGTCTGGAAACACCATATATTTT. This sequence encodes CASSLTAASGNTIYF. Using reference TRBV7-3 and TRBJ1-3 for the parts outside the CDR3, the full variable domain is GAGVSQTPSNKVTEKGKYVELRCDPISGHTALYWYRQSLGQGPEFLIYFQGTGAADDSGLPNDRFFAVRPEGSVSTLKIQRTERGDSAVYLCASSLTAASGNTIYFGEGSWLTVV.

The chain joins TRBV6-6 to TRBJ1-6; no clear D. Trimming shortened V by 0 bases and J by 6 bases, and 9 bases separated the two germline ends. Germline values: CDR1 MNHNY, CDR2 SVGAGI (reference sequence). The CDR3 length is 15 residues. CDR3 amino acids: CASSYSIVVNSPLHF. The CDR3 coding sequence is TGTGCCAGCAGTTACTCGATAGTGGTTAATTCACCCCTCCACTTT.

V usage is TRBV5-8 and J usage is TRBJ2-5; TRBD2 aligns across 9 bases. The CDR3 totals 17 residues. Germline V gives CDR1 SGHTS, CDR2 YDEGEE. Germline trimming cut 0 bases from V and 2 bases from J; bases unmatched to any gene: 8. CDR3 sequence (DNA): TGTGCCAGCAGCTTGGGTCGGACTAGCGCTCCTCAAGAGACCCAGTACTTC. It codes for CASSLGRTSAPQETQYF.

The rearrangement joins TRBV7-6 to TRBJ2-7; 7 bases map to TRBD2. Germline CDR1 reads SGHVS; CDR2 reads FNYEAQ. This CDR3 spans 12 amino acids. The trim removed 3 bases at V and 7 bases at J, leaving 3 bases unmatched. DNA of the CDR3: TGTGCCAGCAGCTTGCCGGGAGGAGAGCAGTACTTC. It encodes CASSLPGGEQYF.